The entry below gives a single T cell receptor beta chain sequence along with its context. The target antigen is unknown. Specified time point: newly diagnosed GD, antithyroid drugs for less than 3 months. TCR sequences were obtained from RNA taken from PBMCs. Peripheral blood, 7 to 9.5 milliliters per patient, was collected in EDTA tubes. The data stem from a study of regulatory T cells in long-lasting Graves disease. Arm-PCR of CDR3 regions and iRepertoire HTBI primers were the basis on which TCR beta libraries were built. TCRdb re-called the multiplex PCR reads through MiXCR, storing one row per CDR3 protein. This sample yields approximately 470,000 distinct CDR3 sequences, of which around 15% are seen a single time; 12% belongs to the top ten. Study-level findings and limits: Persistent disease showed a preference for TRBV28, TRBJ1-2 and TRBJ2-5.

The ends were cut back, 5 bases at V and 4 bases at J, with 15 bases in the middle. The CDR3 totals 14 residues. CDR1 and CDR2 from the germline V gene are MNHNS and SASEGT. This sample was also put to use in a study of T cells in Graves' hyperthyroidism and ophthalmopathy. Per that paper: These patients, aged 18 to 65, had recently diagnosed hyperthyroidism lasting under 2 months.

The material sequenced was peripheral blood mononuclear cells (PBMCs), taken at new diagnosis, from a patient treated with antithyroid drugs. The J gene is TRBJ2-7, the V gene TRBV6-1, with D possibly TRBD2 on 6 matching bases. This receptor was obtained from a man aged 40-50 years with Graves disease. This chain's CDR3 is CASSQGTLVYEQYF. The CDR3 coding sequence is TGTGCCAGCAGTCAAGGGACTCTGGTATACGAGCAGTACTTC.